This entry lists 17 T cell receptor beta chains sequenced from one sample in a study of blood T cell repertoires in COVID-19. Generated by immunoSEQ multiplex PCR, the TCRdb table keeps only in-frame clones and is missing some. The sample includes over 50,000 clones, 80% to 95% seen only once; the top ten take around 6.5%. The material sequenced was peripheral blood. The receptors were gathered from a middle-aged man with active COVID-19.

The rearrangement uses TRBV11-2 and TRBJ2-3, with D possibly matching TRBD2 (5 bases). Trimming stripped 1 base from V and 3 bases from J, with 14 bases between. The germline gives CDR1 SGHAT, CDR2 FQNNGV. There are 16 residues in the CDR3. CDR3 region: CASSLVGGRSTDTQYF. The CDR3 DNA is TGTGCCAGCAGCTTAGTGGGTGGGAGATCGACAGATACGCAGTATTTT.

The genes are TRBV7-2 and TRBJ2-1, with TRBD2 identical over 13 bases. Germline assignment: CDR1 SGHTA and CDR2 FQGNSA. J gave up 6 bases and V 5 bases, and 10 bases lay outside the gene matches. CDR3 length: 17 amino acids. CDR3 residues: CASSEGLAGVSGNEQFF. As DNA, the CDR3 is TGTGCCAGCAGCGAAGGACTAGCGGGAGTGTCAGGCAATGAGCAGTTCTTC.

In DNA, the CDR3 is TGTGCCAGTAGCCACGGGACTAGAACCTACAATGAGCAGTTCTTC. Translating gives CASSHGTRTYNEQFF. The V call is TRBV19, the J call TRBJ2-1; 8 bases line up with TRBD2. This CDR3 has 15 residues. Trimming removed 6 bases from V and 2 bases from J; junction bases left unmatched: 6. Germline V gene data show CDR1 as LNHDA and CDR2 as SQIVND (reference sequence).

The chain links TRBV10-1 to TRBJ2-2; tentatively, D is TRBD1 (6 bases). The ends were cut back, 5 bases at V and 6 bases at J, with 16 bases in the middle. This CDR3 spans 15 amino acids. CDR1 and CDR2 from the germline V gene are WNHNN and SYGVQD (reference sequence). CDR3 bases: TGCGCCAGCAGTTTGGGGGCAGCGATCCCCGGGGAGCTGTTTTTT. Its protein product is CASSLGAAIPGELFF.

CDR3 nucleotides: TGTGCCTGGAGTATGACAGGGGGCACTGAAGCTTTCTTT. As protein: CAWSMTGGTEAFF. V and J are TRBV30 and TRBJ1-1; 9 bases align to TRBD1. Germline V gives CDR1 GTSNPN, CDR2 SVGIG (reference sequence). This CDR3 region has 13 residues. V lost 2 bases and J lost 4; bases outside the gene matches: 2.

J is TRBJ2-2 and V is TRBV4-2; 10 bases line up with TRBD2. This CDR3 contains 16 residues. The V segment lost 0 bases and the J segment 7 bases; nucleotides outside the gene matches: 5. The germline gives CDR1 LGHNA, CDR2 YNFKEQ. DNA for the CDR3: TGTGCCAGCAGCCAAGAATATAGCGGGGGGTTCGGGGAGCTGTTTTTT. Protein: CASSQEYSGGFGELFF.

This clone has just a few counts. The chain has TRBV4-2 and TRBJ1-2; the D gene is possibly TRBD1 (5 bases). This CDR3 region has 14 residues. Trimming took 2 bases from V and 1 from J, leaving 8 bases between them. Looked up from germline, CDR1 is LGHNA and CDR2 is YNFKEQ. The CDR3 loop reads CASSQRRDNYGYTF. The DNA of the CDR3 is TGTGCCAGCAGCCAACGCAGGGATAACTATGGCTACACCTTC.

V is TRBV11-3 and J is TRBJ2-3; 9 bases are a match to TRBD2. This CDR3 region has 16 residues. V was clipped by 7 bases and J by 3 bases; unmatched bases: 11. In germline, CDR1 is SGHNT, CDR2 YENEEA. The chain's CDR3 is CASILIAGVVTDTQYF. In nucleotides, the CDR3 is TGTGCCAGCATCCTAATAGCGGGAGTGGTAACAGATACGCAGTATTTT.

This chain uses TRBV19 with TRBJ1-5; D ambiguous. Per germline, CDR1 LNHDA and CDR2 SQIVND (reference sequence). V was cut by 8 bases and J by 0 bases, with 14 bases left in between. The CDR3 contains 15 residues. CDR3 in amino acids: CASDIRWASNQPQHF. In nucleotides, the CDR3 is TGTGCCAGTGATATACGGTGGGCTAGCAATCAGCCCCAGCATTTT.

The chain has TRBV20-1 and TRBJ2-7, with D maybe TRBD1 (6 bases). There are 13 residues in the CDR3. The germline V gene has CDR1 DFQATT and CDR2 SNEGSKA (reference sequence). Trimming took off 3 bases at V and 0 bases at J, with 9 bases between the two ends. The CDR3, as DNA: TGCAGTGCTAGTGGACAGAGCTCCTACGAGCAGTACTTC. It codes for CSASGQSSYEQYF.

V is TRBV5-1 and J is TRBJ2-3; 9 bases fit TRBD2. Germline V gives CDR1 SGHRS, CDR2 YFSETQ. The CDR3 contains 15 residues. The ends lost 1 base at V and 3 bases at J; junction bases unmatched: 3. The CDR3 DNA sequence: TGCGCCAGCAGCTTGTTTGCGGGAGGGACAGATACGCAGTATTTT. Translated: CASSLFAGGTDTQYF.

The chain is built from TRBV20-1 and TRBJ2-7, with D unclear. CDR1 is DFQATT, CDR2 SNEGSKA, per germline (reference sequence). This CDR3 spans 11 amino acids. V was shortened by 3 bases and J by 5 bases, with 8 bases between the two germline ends. The CDR3: CSARGVDEQYF. CDR3 in DNA: TGCAGTGCTAGGGGCGTCGACGAGCAGTACTTC.

This chain's CDR3 is CASSYEENYGYTF. Here the CDR3 DNA reads TGTGCCAGCAGTTACGAGGAAAACTATGGCTACACCTTC. The rearrangement uses TRBV6-2 or TRBV6-3 and TRBJ1-2; D uncertain. Per germline, CDR1 MNHEY and CDR2 SVGEGT. The CDR3 consists of 13 residues. The V end was cut by 2 bases, the J end by 2 bases, with 6 bases between.

The V call is TRBV4-1, the J call TRBJ2-7; 13 nucleotides match TRBD2. The length of the CDR3 is 15 residues. The J segment lost 4 bases and the V segment lost 5 bases, leaving 5 bases of the junction unmatched. Germline V gene sequence: CDR1 MGHRA, CDR2 YSYEKL. CDR3 protein: CASSSPGLAGYEQYF. The CDR3 bases are TGCGCCAGCAGCTCCCCGGGACTAGCGGGATACGAGCAGTACTTC.

The V call is TRBV3-1 (or the pseudogene TRBV3-2), the J call TRBJ2-1; D gene unclear. V was clipped by 1 base and J by 8 bases, with 6 bases between them. Germline V gives CDR1 LGHDT, CDR2 YNNKEL (reference sequence). The CDR3 length is 12 residues. The CDR3 DNA is TGTGCCAGCAGCCAAGTGTCTGATGAGCAGTTCTTC. Its protein product is CASSQVSDEQFF.

This clone was counted between two and nine times. The V call is TRBV12-3 or TRBV12-4, the J call TRBJ2-7; D not certain. CDR3 length equals 12 residues. V shed 4 bases and J shed 0 bases, with 4 bases lying between them. CDR3 sequence: CASSSSSYEQYF. The CDR3 DNA follows: TGTGCCAGCAGTTCTAGCTCCTACGAGCAGTACTTC.

This clone has just one count. This chain connects TRBV11-2 to TRBJ2-3, with TRBD2 matching over 11 bases. Germline-derived CDR1 and CDR2 are SGHAT and FQNNGV. The CDR3 length is 16 residues. V trimming: 4 bases; J trimming: 2 bases; junction bases outside the gene matches: 5. CDR3 protein: CASSSGLAGPTDTQYF. The CDR3 nucleotides are TGTGCCAGCAGCTCCGGACTAGCGGGCCCCACAGATACGCAGTATTTT.